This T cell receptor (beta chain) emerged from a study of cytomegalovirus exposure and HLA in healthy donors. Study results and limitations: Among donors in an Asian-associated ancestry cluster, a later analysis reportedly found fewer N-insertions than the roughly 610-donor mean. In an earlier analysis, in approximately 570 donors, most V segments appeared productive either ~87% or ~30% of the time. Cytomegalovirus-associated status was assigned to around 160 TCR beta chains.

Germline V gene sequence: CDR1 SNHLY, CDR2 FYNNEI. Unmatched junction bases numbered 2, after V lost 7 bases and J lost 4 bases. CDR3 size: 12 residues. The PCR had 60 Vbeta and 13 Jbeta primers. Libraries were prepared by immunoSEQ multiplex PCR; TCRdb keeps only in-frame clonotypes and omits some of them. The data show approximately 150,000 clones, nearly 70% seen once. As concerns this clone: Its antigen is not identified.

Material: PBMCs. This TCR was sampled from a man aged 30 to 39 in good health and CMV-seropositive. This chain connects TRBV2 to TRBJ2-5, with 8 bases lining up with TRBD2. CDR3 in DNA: TGTGCCAGCAAGAGCGGGGGAGAGACCCAGTACTTC. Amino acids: CASKSGGETQYF.